Reported below is one TCR beta chain. The sample originates from a study of neoadjuvant anti-PD-1 for oral cavity cancer. TCRdb's copy holds only in-frame clones and misses some; the assay was immunoSEQ multiplex PCR. The sample holds approximately 30,000 clones; 80% are singletons and the top ten take 3.4%. Germline values: CDR1 MNHNS, CDR2 SASEGT. The V segment lost 5 bases and the J segment 7 bases; nucleotides outside the gene matches: 11. The CDR3 spans 15 residues. Regarding time point: after neoadjuvant nivolumab, at surgical resection. This clonotype was obtained from a person between 35 and 79 years old with oral cavity squamous cell carcinoma. Source: PBMCs, taken after nivolumab (anti-PD-1) treatment. This chain links TRBV6-1 with TRBJ1-5, with TRBD1 matching over 7 bases. The CDR3 loop reads CASSPARTGGQPQHF. The CDR3 DNA follows: TGTGCCAGCAGTCCCGCTCGGACAGGTGGGCAGCCCCAGCATTTT.